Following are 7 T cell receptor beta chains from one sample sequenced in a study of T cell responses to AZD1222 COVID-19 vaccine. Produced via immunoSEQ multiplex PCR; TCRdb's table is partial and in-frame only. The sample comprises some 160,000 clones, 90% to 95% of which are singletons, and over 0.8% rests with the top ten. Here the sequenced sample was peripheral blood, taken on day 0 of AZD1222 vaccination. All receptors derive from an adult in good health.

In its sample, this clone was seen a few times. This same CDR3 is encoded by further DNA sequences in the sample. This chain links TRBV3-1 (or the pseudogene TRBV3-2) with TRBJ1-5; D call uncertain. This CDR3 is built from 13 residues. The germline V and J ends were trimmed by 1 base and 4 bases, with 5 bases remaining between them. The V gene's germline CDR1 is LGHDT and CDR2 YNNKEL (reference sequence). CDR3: CASSQGGNQPQHF. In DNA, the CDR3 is TGTGCCAGCAGCCAAGGAGGGAATCAGCCCCAGCATTTT.

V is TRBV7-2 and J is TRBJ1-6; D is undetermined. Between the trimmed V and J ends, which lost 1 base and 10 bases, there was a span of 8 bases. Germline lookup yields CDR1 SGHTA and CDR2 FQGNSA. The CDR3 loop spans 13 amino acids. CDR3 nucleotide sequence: TGTGCCAGCAGCTTAGGCGGCCAATCACCCCTCCACTTT. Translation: CASSLGGQSPLHF.

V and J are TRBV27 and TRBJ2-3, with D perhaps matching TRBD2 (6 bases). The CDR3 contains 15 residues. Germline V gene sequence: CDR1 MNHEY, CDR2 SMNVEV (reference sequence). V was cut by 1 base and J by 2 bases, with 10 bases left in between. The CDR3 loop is CASSLYGGDTDTQYF. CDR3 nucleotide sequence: TGTGCCAGCAGTTTATACGGGGGTGACACAGATACGCAGTATTTT.

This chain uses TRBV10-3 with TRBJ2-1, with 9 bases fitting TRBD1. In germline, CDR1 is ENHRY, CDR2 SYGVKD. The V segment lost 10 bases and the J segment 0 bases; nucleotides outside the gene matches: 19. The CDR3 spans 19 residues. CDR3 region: CATNGGTGIKGSSYNEQFF. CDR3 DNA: TGTGCCACAAACGGAGGGACAGGGATTAAGGGGAGCTCCTACAATGAGCAGTTCTTC.

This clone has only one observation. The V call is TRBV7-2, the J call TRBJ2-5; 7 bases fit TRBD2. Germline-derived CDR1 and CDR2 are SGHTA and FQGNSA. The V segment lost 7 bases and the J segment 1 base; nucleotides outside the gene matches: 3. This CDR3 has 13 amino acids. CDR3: CASNWGGQETQYF. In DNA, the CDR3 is TGTGCCAGCAACTGGGGGGGCCAAGAGACCCAGTACTTC.

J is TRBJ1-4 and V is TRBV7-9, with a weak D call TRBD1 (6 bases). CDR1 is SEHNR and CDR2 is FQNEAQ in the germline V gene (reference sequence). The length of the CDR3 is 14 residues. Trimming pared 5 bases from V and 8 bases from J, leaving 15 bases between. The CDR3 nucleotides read TGTGCCAGCAGCCCTGGGGGGGCAGGGGAAAAACTGTTTTTT. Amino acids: CASSPGGAGEKLFF. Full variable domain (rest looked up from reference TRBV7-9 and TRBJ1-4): DTGVSQNPRHKITKRGQNVTFRCDPISEHNRLYWYRQTLGQGPEFLTYFQNEAQLEKSRLLSDRFSAERPKGSFSTLEIQRTEQGDSAMYLCASSPGGAGEKLFFGSGTQLSVL.

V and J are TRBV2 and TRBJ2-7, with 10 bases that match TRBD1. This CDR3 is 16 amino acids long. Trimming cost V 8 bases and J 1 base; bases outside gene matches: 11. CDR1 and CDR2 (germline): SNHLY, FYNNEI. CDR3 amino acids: CASRGPGQGRSYEQYF. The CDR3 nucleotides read TGTGCCAGCCGAGGGCCGGGACAGGGGCGATCCTACGAGCAGTACTTC.